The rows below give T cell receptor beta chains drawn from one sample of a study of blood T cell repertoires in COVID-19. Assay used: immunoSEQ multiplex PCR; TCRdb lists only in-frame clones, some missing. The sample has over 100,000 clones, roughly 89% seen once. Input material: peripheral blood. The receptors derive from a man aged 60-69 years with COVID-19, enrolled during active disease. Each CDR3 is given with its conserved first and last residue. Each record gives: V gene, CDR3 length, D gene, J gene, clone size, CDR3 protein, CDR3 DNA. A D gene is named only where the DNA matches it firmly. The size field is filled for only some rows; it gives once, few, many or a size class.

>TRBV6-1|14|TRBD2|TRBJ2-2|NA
CASSERLAGGELFF
TGTGCCAGCAGTGAGAGACTAGCGGGAGGGGAGCTGTTTTTT
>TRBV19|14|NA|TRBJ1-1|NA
CASSMNVQSGEAFF
TGTGCCAGTAGTATGAATGTACAGTCCGGTGAAGCTTTCTTT
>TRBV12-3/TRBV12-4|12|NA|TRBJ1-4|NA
CASSQDADSLFF
TGTGCCAGCAGTCAAGATGCGGACAGCCTGTTTTTT
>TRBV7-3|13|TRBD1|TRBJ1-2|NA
CASSFDRGGGYTF
TGTGCCAGCAGCTTCGACAGGGGTGGAGGCTACACCTTC
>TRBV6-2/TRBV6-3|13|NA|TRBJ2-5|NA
CASSDTGQETQYF
TGTGCCAGCAGTGACACGGGACAAGAGACCCAGTACTTC
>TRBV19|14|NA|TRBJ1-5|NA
CASSAQTVHQPQHF
TGTGCCAGTAGTGCCCAGACAGTTCATCAGCCCCAGCATTTT
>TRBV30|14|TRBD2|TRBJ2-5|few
CAWSSGAGVGTQYF
TGTGCCTGGAGTAGTGGAGCGGGGGTAGGGACCCAGTACTTC
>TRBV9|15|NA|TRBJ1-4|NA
CASSVGDRLNEKLFF
TGTGCCAGCAGCGTGGGAGACAGGCTTAATGAAAAACTGTTTTTT
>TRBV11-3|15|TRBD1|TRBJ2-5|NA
CASSRDSQDQETQYF
TGTGCCAGCAGCAGGGACAGTCAAGACCAAGAGACCCAGTACTTC
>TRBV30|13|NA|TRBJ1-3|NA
CASTADSGNTIYF
TGTGCCTCGACTGCCGACTCTGGAAACACCATATATTTT
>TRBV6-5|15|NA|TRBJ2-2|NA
CASSYGQGPTGELFF
TGTGCCAGCAGTTACGGGCAGGGCCCCACCGGGGAGCTGTTTTTT
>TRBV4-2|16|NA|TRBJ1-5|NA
CASSQGVEAGNQPQHF
TGTGCCAGCAGCCAAGGAGTCGAGGCTGGCAATCAGCCCCAGCATTTT
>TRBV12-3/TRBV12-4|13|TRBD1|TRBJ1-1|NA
CASSLGTGTEAFF
TGTGCCAGCAGCCTAGGGACAGGGACTGAAGCTTTCTTT
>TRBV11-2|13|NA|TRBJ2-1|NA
CASSLDRQRGQFF
TGTGCCAGCAGCTTAGATCGGCAAAGGGGGCAGTTCTTC
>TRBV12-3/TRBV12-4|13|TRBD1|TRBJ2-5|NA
CASTDRGLKTQYF
TGTGCCAGCACCGACAGGGGGTTAAAGACCCAGTACTTC
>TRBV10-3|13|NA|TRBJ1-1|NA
CAISDQGNTEAFF
TGTGCCATCAGTGACCAGGGGAACACTGAAGCTTTCTTT